This TCR beta chain was identified during a study of OX40 agonist ivuxolimab in advanced cancers. Turning to the study itself: Each patient was given ivuxolimab into a vein every 2 weeks, at 0.01 to 10 mg/kg.

Here immunoSEQ multiplex PCR was the method, and the copy in TCRdb shows in-frame clones only, minus some. The sample records nearly 60,000 clones, over 75% being singletons. CDR1 and CDR2 (germline): SGHDT, YYEEEE. This CDR3 comprises 13 residues. V lost 0 bases and J lost 7, with 8 bases in between. General study results and limits: Some nonresponders additionally presented with little normalized T-cell clonal expansion.

Comments on this clone: Its antigen is currently unknown.

The sequenced sample was CD4+ or CD8+ T cells sorted from blood, obtained in a trial of the OX40 agonist ivuxolimab. This TCR was sampled from an adult with an advanced solid tumor such as melanoma, head and neck, liver or kidney cancer. This sequence joins TRBV5-6 and TRBJ1-5; D is undetermined. DNA of the CDR3: TGTGCCAGCAGCTTGGCCATCGGCCAGCCCCAGCATTTT. This translates into CASSLAIGQPQHF.